The 24 T cell receptor beta chains below come from one sample, sequenced in a study of cytomegalovirus exposure and HLA in healthy donors. Use of 60 Vbeta and 13 Jbeta primers characterized the PCR. Assay: immunoSEQ multiplex PCR; the TCRdb copy retains only in-frame clones and omits some. The table records 90,000 to 150,000 clones, over 65% of them present only once. Sequenced sample: PBMCs. These TCRs come from a woman aged 50 to 65 in good health and CMV-seropositive.

A remark on this clone: The sample has other DNA sequences that encode this CDR3 too. The chain is built from TRBV7-6 and TRBJ2-3, with TRBD2 matching over 12 bases. Germline V lookup: CDR1 SGHVS, CDR2 FNYEAQ. The J segment lost 1 base and the V segment lost 9 bases, leaving 2 bases of the junction unmatched. The CDR3 is made up of 14 amino acids. Here the CDR3 reads CASLAGGRTDTQYF. The CDR3 coding sequence is TGTGCCAGTCTAGCGGGAGGGCGCACAGATACGCAGTATTTT.

The chain joins TRBV7-9 to TRBJ1-1; D is perhaps TRBD1 (5 bases). Germline V gene data show CDR1 as SEHNR and CDR2 as FQNEAQ (reference sequence). The V and J ends lost 3 bases and 7 bases respectively, with 9 bases between them. CDR3 length: 12 residues. CDR3 sequence: CASSFGHLEAFF. Here the CDR3 DNA reads TGTGCCAGCAGCTTCGGACACCTTGAAGCTTTCTTT.

V and J are TRBV7-6 and TRBJ1-1, with D perhaps TRBD1 (6 bases). Germline loops: CDR1 SGHVS, CDR2 FNYEAQ. Between the trimmed V and J ends, which lost 5 bases and 6 bases, there was a span of 13 bases. This CDR3 contains 13 residues. The CDR3: CASSAGVRAEAFF. CDR3 nucleotides: TGTGCCAGCAGCGCAGGGGTTAGGGCTGAAGCTTTCTTT.

This sequence joins TRBV19 and TRBJ1-1, with D uncertain. V dropped 9 bases and J dropped 0 bases, with 8 bases sitting between them. Germline V gives CDR1 LNHDA, CDR2 SQIVND (reference sequence). The CDR3 spans 12 residues. The CDR3 loop reads CASRGMNTEAFF. As DNA, the CDR3 is TGTGCCAGCCGCGGGATGAACACTGAAGCTTTCTTT.

This rearrangement joins TRBV11-2 to TRBJ1-4; D is perhaps TRBD1 (6 bases). Trimming removed 5 bases at V and 4 bases at J, with 8 bases between. This CDR3 region has 13 residues. Germline lookup yields CDR1 SGHAT and CDR2 FQNNGV. CDR3 sequence: CASSMDSNEKLFF. For the CDR3, the DNA is TGTGCCAGCAGCATGGACAGTAATGAAAAACTGTTTTTT.

The rearrangement joins TRBV6-1 to TRBJ1-1; no clear D. The germline V and J ends were trimmed by 7 bases and 0 bases, with 15 bases remaining between them. Germline loops: CDR1 MNHNS, CDR2 SASEGT. This CDR3 comprises 15 residues. The CDR3 nucleotides are TGTGCCAGCAATCGCCCCGAAAGCATGAACACTGAAGCTTTCTTT. Translated: CASNRPESMNTEAFF.

This chain links TRBV4-3 with TRBJ2-5; possible D gene TRBD2, 5 bases. There are 16 residues in the CDR3. CDR1 is LGHNA and CDR2 is YSLEER in the germline V gene. Trimming left V 1 base short and J 4 bases short, with 16 bases between. CDR3 coding DNA: TGCGCCAGCAGCCAAGGACCGGCCCTGGCGGGAGAGACCCAGTACTTC. Translating gives CASSQGPALAGETQYF.

The rearrangement uses TRBV19 and TRBJ2-1; 12 nucleotides agree with TRBD2. V shed 6 bases, J shed 5 bases, and the junction held 8 bases outside the gene matches. Germline lookup yields CDR1 LNHDA and CDR2 SQIVND (reference sequence). This CDR3 is 16 amino acids long. CDR3 bases: TGTGCCAGTAGCCCAATCCCTAGCGGGAGGGACAATGAGCAGTTCTTC. Translated: CASSPIPSGRDNEQFF. Based on the CDR3 plus reference TRBV19 and TRBJ2-1, the full variable domain is DGGITQSPKYLFRKEGQNVTLSCEQNLNHDAMYWYRQDPGQGLRLIYYSQIVNDFQKGDIAEGYSVSREKKESFPLTVTSAQKNPTAFYLCASSPIPSGRDNEQFFGPGTRLTVL.

This rearrangement joins TRBV6-1 to TRBJ1-5; weak D call: TRBD1 (5 bases). Germline CDR1 is MNHNS and CDR2 is SASEGT. V lost 4 bases to trimming and J lost 3 bases, with 19 bases between them. This CDR3 contains 17 residues. The CDR3 DNA reads as TGTGCCAGCAGTGCCCGAGGAAATCAGGGTCTCAATCAGCCCCAGCATTTT. This encodes CASSARGNQGLNQPQHF.

The table lists this clone with a few counts. At one boundary the junction diverges from the germline segment, which might be a read error. The chain carries TRBV30 and TRBJ1-3; no clear D. The CDR3 is 12 residues long. Germline CDR1 GTSNPN, CDR2 SVGIG (reference sequence). The CDR3 loop reads CAWSVQRTSIYF. The CDR3 region has the DNA TGTGCCTGGAGTGTACAAAGGACTTCCATTTATTTT.

This clone was counted ten times or more. V gene TRBV27 combines with J gene TRBJ2-7, with D possibly matching TRBD1 (6 bases). The CDR3 covers 15 residues. Germline lookup yields CDR1 MNHEY and CDR2 SMNVEV (reference sequence). V lost 6 bases and J lost 0, with 15 bases in between. CDR3 sequence (DNA): TGTGCCAGCAGACCCCTCACAGGGACCTCCTACGAGCAGTACTTC. Translation gives CASRPLTGTSYEQYF.

CDR3 in DNA: TGTGCCAGCTCACCACCAGCTCATCTTGAAGCTTTCTTT. Residues: CASSPPAHLEAFF. The genes are TRBV18 and TRBJ1-1; D not certain. The CDR3 consists of 13 residues. CDR1 and CDR2 (germline): KGHSH, LQKENI. The V and J ends lost 0 bases and 7 bases respectively, with 9 bases between them.

The genes are TRBV7-2 and TRBJ1-6; D remains unclear. The V gene lost 4 bases and the J gene lost 9 bases, with 16 bases spanning the gap. CDR3 size: 15 residues. Germline values: CDR1 SGHTA, CDR2 FQGNSA. The CDR3 coding sequence is TGTGCCAGCAGCTCTTACCGGGAGAGGAGTTCACCCCTCCACTTT. Translation: CASSSYRERSSPLHF. The variable domain in full, with the rest retrieved from reference TRBV7-2 and TRBJ1-6, is GAGVSQSPSNKVTEKGKDVELRCDPISGHTALYWYRQSLGQGLEFLIYFQGNSAPDKSGLPSDRFSAERTGGSVSTLTIQRTQQEDSAVYLCASSSYRERSSPLHFGNGTRLTVT.

This chain joins TRBV29-1 and TRBJ2-1, with 10 bases that match TRBD2. Per germline, CDR1 SQVTM and CDR2 ANQGSEA. The CDR3 runs to 14 residues. Trimming at V came to 6 bases and at J to 5 bases, leaving 7 bases not matched to a gene. The CDR3 DNA follows: TGCAGCGTCCGGCCGGGACTAGCGAACAATGAGCAGTTCTTC. This translates into CSVRPGLANNEQFF.

This chain connects TRBV4-2 to TRBJ1-5; D is ambiguous. Germline V gene data show CDR1 as LGHNA and CDR2 as YNFKEQ. The V end lost 0 bases, the J end lost 1 base, and 4 bases lay between the germline ends. The CDR3 consists of 14 residues. CDR3 loop: CASSQDQSNQPQHF. CDR3 DNA: TGTGCCAGCAGCCAAGATCAGAGCAATCAGCCCCAGCATTTT.

The chain joins TRBV7-9 to TRBJ2-5; TRBD2 aligns across 10 bases. The CDR3 is made up of 19 amino acids. The ends lost 4 bases at V and 1 base at J; junction bases unmatched: 15. CDR1 is SEHNR and CDR2 is FQNEAQ in the germline V gene (reference sequence). The CDR3 loop reads CASSSPPSGGAFPQETQYF. The DNA of the CDR3 is TGTGCCAGCAGCTCCCCGCCCAGCGGGGGGGCCTTTCCCCAAGAGACCCAGTACTTC.

The chain has TRBV7-9 and TRBJ2-5; D gene ambiguous. Per the germline V gene, CDR1 is SEHNR and CDR2 is FQNEAQ (reference sequence). Trimming removed 5 bases at V and 5 bases at J, with 15 bases between. The CDR3 loop spans 14 amino acids. The CDR3 DNA sequence: TGTGCCAGCAGCCACGAACTCTCGGTGGAGACCCAGTACTTC. Protein product: CASSHELSVETQYF.

This clone was picked up a small number of times. This chain links TRBV25-1 with TRBJ2-2; D ambiguous. This CDR3 spans 14 amino acids. Trimming cost V 3 bases and J 1 base, with 6 bases left between them. Germline V gene sequence: CDR1 MGHDK, CDR2 SYGVNS. The CDR3 is CASSDVWNTGELFF. The DNA of the CDR3 is TGTGCCAGCAGTGATGTCTGGAACACCGGGGAGCTGTTTTTT.

This chain joins TRBV10-1 and TRBJ2-3; 7 bases agree with TRBD1. With V trimmed by 6 bases and J by 3 bases, 3 bases remained unmatched. CDR1 is WNHNN and CDR2 is SYGVQD in the germline V gene (reference sequence). The CDR3 extends over 13 amino acids. In DNA, the CDR3 is TGCGCCAGCAGCCGACAGGGAACAGATACGCAGTATTTT. Translated, it gives CASSRQGTDTQYF.

V is TRBV18 and J is TRBJ2-7; 11 bases match TRBD1. Unmatched junction bases numbered 8, after V lost 6 bases and J lost 4 bases. Germline V gives CDR1 KGHSH, CDR2 LQKENI. This CDR3 comprises 15 residues. CDR3 nucleotides: TGTGCCAGCTCTCGGCCCGGGACAGGGGGGTACGAGCAGTACTTC. This sequence encodes CASSRPGTGGYEQYF.

The chain links TRBV29-1 to TRBJ2-1; a possible D gene is TRBD1 (6 bases). Trimming removed 0 bases from V and 7 bases from J, with 10 bases in between. This CDR3 is built from 13 residues. CDR1 and CDR2 (germline): SQVTM, ANQGSEA. CDR3 in DNA: TGCAGCGTTGAAGAAGGGGGTGTGAATGAGCAGTTCTTC. It encodes CSVEEGGVNEQFF.

Here the CDR3 reads CASSHRGLARSNEQFF. DNA for the CDR3: TGTGCCAGCAGCCATCGGGGACTGGCACGCTCTAATGAGCAGTTCTTC. The chain combines TRBV14 with TRBJ2-1, with D possibly matching TRBD2 (6 bases). Germline V gives CDR1 SGHDN, CDR2 FVKESK. Between the trimmed V and J ends, which lost 3 bases and 7 bases, there was a span of 19 bases. The CDR3 totals 16 residues.

The chain carries TRBV10-2 and TRBJ1-4; tentatively, D is TRBD1 (6 bases). This CDR3 comprises 14 residues. Germline-derived CDR1 and CDR2 are WSHSY and SAAADI. V was pared by 2 bases and J by 10 bases, with 14 bases between. The CDR3 protein is CASSELQGRGKLFF. The CDR3 DNA is TGCGCCAGCAGTGAGCTACAGGGTAGGGGAAAACTGTTTTTT.

V and J are TRBV5-1 and TRBJ1-6, with TRBD1 identical over 7 bases. The CDR3 runs 14 residues. J was trimmed by 10 bases and V by 2 bases; bases with no gene match: 6. Germline-derived CDR1 and CDR2 are SGHRS and YFSETQ. CDR3 DNA sequence: TGCGCCAGCAGCTTCGACAGGGTGAAGTCACCCCTCCACTTT. It encodes CASSFDRVKSPLHF.